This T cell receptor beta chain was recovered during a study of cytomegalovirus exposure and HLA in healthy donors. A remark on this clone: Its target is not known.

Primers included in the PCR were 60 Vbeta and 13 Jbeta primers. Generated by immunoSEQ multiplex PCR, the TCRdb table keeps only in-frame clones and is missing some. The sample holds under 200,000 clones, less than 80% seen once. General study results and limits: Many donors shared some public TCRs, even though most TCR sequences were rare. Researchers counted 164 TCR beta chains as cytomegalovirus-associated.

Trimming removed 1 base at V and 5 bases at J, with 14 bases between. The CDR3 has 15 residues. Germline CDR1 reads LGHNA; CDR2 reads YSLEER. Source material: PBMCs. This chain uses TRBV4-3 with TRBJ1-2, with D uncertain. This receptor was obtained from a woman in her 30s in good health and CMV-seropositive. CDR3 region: CASSQGAGWWYGYTF. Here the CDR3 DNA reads TGCGCCAGCAGCCAAGGGGCGGGGTGGTGGTATGGCTACACCTTC.